This T cell receptor beta chain was sequenced during a study of a mutant IDH1 vaccine in newly diagnosed glioma. Study-wide background: First vaccine doses came 4-6 weeks after radiotherapy alone, or with temozolomide cycles.

The repertoire was sequenced with immunoSEQ multiplex PCR; TCRdb's copy has only in-frame clones and lacks some. The profile shows approximately 30,000 clones, about three quarters of them singletons. This clone was counted a single time. Its specificity is not known. Time point: week 35, safety follow-up. Alongside topical imiquimod, each dose of vaccine comprised 300 ug of mutant IDH1 20-mer peptide. The V gene's germline CDR1 is LGHNA and CDR2 YSLEER. The CDR3 spans 15 residues. V lost 0 bases, J lost 2 bases, and 9 bases lay in between. This rearrangement joins TRBV4-3 to TRBJ2-3; D gene unclear. The sequencing here drew on PBMCs, taken from a glioma patient whose treatment included an IDH1 peptide vaccine. This sequence originates from a man between 45 and 60 years old with glioma. As DNA, the CDR3 is TGCGCCAGCAGCCAAGATCACGGGTCCACAGATACGCAGTATTTT. It specifies CASSQDHGSTDTQYF.